This is a list of T cell receptor beta chains from one sample in a study of shared clonotypes between healthy human individuals. The repertoire was sequenced with immunoSEQ multiplex PCR; TCRdb's copy has only in-frame clones and lacks some. The sample shows about 680,000 clones, 73% of them seen only once. Sequencing was done on a sample of memory CD4+ T cells sorted from blood. The source of these receptors is a woman aged 25 to 45 in good health. Both conserved end residues are part of each CDR3. D genes are given only for firm matches. Rows give clone size only sometimes, using once, few, many, or a class for an expanded clone.

J: TRBJ2-1; D: TRBD2; length: 15; size: .; V: TRBV5-1; DNA: TGCGCCAGCAGCAGCTCTAGCGGGAGTTACAATGAGCAGTTCTTC; CDR3: CASSSSSGSYNEQFF
J: TRBJ2-3; D: .; length: 15; size: .; V: TRBV6-5; DNA: TGTGCCAGCAGCGCCCGGGACGTTAGCACAGATACGCAGTATTTT; CDR3: CASSARDVSTDTQYF
J: TRBJ2-3; D: TRBD2; length: 16; size: .; V: TRBV19; DNA: TGTGCCAGTAGTATAGGTCTAGCGGAATTCACAGATACGCAGTATTTT; CDR3: CASSIGLAEFTDTQYF
J: TRBJ2-7; D: .; length: 14; size: few; V: TRBV5-1; DNA: TGCGCCAGCAGCTTAACGGGCAGTACCTACGAGCAGTACTTC; CDR3: CASSLTGSTYEQYF
J: TRBJ2-1; D: TRBD1; length: 17; size: .; V: TRBV7-9; DNA: TGTGCCAGCAGCGCCAGGGGGACGGTTAGCTCCTACAATGAGCAGTTCTTC; CDR3: CASSARGTVSSYNEQFF
J: TRBJ2-1; D: .; length: 14; size: .; V: TRBV7-2; DNA: TGTGCCAGCAGCCTCACCCAGGGGCACAATGAGCAGTTCTTC; CDR3: CASSLTQGHNEQFF
J: TRBJ2-2; D: .; length: 12; size: .; V: TRBV28; DNA: TGTGCCAGCAGTCCGATCACCGGGGAGCTGTTTTTT; CDR3: CASSPITGELFF
J: TRBJ1-1; D: .; length: 13; size: .; V: TRBV30; DNA: TGTGCCTGGAGTTACAGGGTGCGCACTGAAGCTTTCTTT; CDR3: CAWSYRVRTEAFF
J: TRBJ2-7; D: .; length: 14; size: .; V: TRBV28; DNA: TGTGCCAGCACCCCGAGGGACGCCGGGTCCGAGCAGTACTTC; CDR3: CASTPRDAGSEQYF
J: TRBJ2-7; D: TRBD2; length: 13; size: .; V: TRBV28; DNA: TGTGCCAGCATGCTAGCGGGAGCTCACGAGCAGTACTTC; CDR3: CASMLAGAHEQYF
J: TRBJ2-3; D: TRBD1; length: 18; size: .; V: TRBV4-1; DNA: TGCGCCAGCAGCCAGGTCGTAACCGGACAGGGGGTCACAGATACGCAGTATTTT; CDR3: CASSQVVTGQGVTDTQYF
J: TRBJ2-5; D: .; length: 18; size: .; V: TRBV9; DNA: TGTGCCAGCAGCGCACGGGGACAAGAGGTAATCGACGGGGGATCCCAGTACTTC; CDR3: CASSARGQEVIDGGSQYF
J: TRBJ2-5; D: TRBD1; length: 15; size: .; V: TRBV7-9; DNA: TGTGCCAGCAGCTACCGGGACAGGGGGCAAGAGACCCAGTACTTC; CDR3: CASSYRDRGQETQYF
J: TRBJ2-1; D: TRBD2; length: 15; size: once; V: TRBV2; DNA: TGTGCCAGCAGTGAAAGGACTAGCGGAAACAATGAGCAGTTCTTC; CDR3: CASSERTSGNNEQFF
J: TRBJ2-7; D: .; length: 13; size: .; V: TRBV11-2; DNA: TGTGCCAGCCGAGGGTTGGAGGTCATTCAGCAGTACTTC; CDR3: CASRGLEVIQQYF
J: TRBJ2-3; D: .; length: 14; size: .; V: TRBV27; DNA: TGTGCCAGCAGGGACTCCTGGAGCACAGATACGCAGTATTTT; CDR3: CASRDSWSTDTQYF
J: TRBJ1-1; D: .; length: 15; size: .; V: TRBV4-2; DNA: TGTGCCAGCAGCCAAGATTCGCAGGGCGGAACTGAAGCTTTCTTT; CDR3: CASSQDSQGGTEAFF
J: TRBJ1-5; D: .; length: 15; size: few; V: TRBV5-5; DNA: TGTGCCAGCAGCTTGGAGCCATATAGCAATCAGCCCCAGCATTTT; CDR3: CASSLEPYSNQPQHF
J: TRBJ2-7; D: TRBD2; length: 17; size: .; V: TRBV5-1; DNA: TGCGCCAGCAGCCAAGGACTAGCGGGGAGGTCGGTCAGGGAGCAGTACTTC; CDR3: CASSQGLAGRSVREQYF
J: TRBJ2-7; D: TRBD2; length: 18; size: .; V: TRBV4-1; DNA: TGCGCCAGCAGCCAAGGGCTCGCGGGAGGGAAGATGGGCTACGAGCAGTACTTC; CDR3: CASSQGLAGGKMGYEQYF
J: TRBJ2-1; D: TRBD2; length: 16; size: .; V: TRBV18; DNA: TGTGCCAGCTCCCGGAGGACTAGCGGGACCTACAATGAGCAGTTCTTC; CDR3: CASSRRTSGTYNEQFF
J: TRBJ2-1; D: TRBD2; length: 16; size: .; V: TRBV5-1; DNA: TGCGCCAGCAGCTTGGCCACTAGCGAAGGTTACAATGAGCAGTTCTTC; CDR3: CASSLATSEGYNEQFF
J: TRBJ2-7; D: TRBD1; length: 13; size: .; V: TRBV7-2; DNA: TGTGCCAGCAGCAAGACAGGGGCCTACGAGCAGTACTTC; CDR3: CASSKTGAYEQYF
J: TRBJ2-1; D: TRBD2; length: 15; size: few; V: TRBV6-4; DNA: TGTGCCAGCAGCCTGATAGCGGGAGTCGGAAATGAGCAGTTCTTC; CDR3: CASSLIAGVGNEQFF
J: TRBJ2-2; D: TRBD2; length: 16; size: .; V: TRBV9; DNA: TGTGCCAGCAGCGTAGTAACTAGCGGGAGTGCCGGGGAGCTGTTTTTT; CDR3: CASSVVTSGSAGELFF
J: TRBJ1-5; D: TRBD1; length: 14; size: .; V: TRBV2; DNA: TGTGCCAGCAGTGCGGGACAGGGAAGTTTAGCCCAGCATTTT; CDR3: CASSAGQGSLAQHF
J: TRBJ2-5; D: TRBD2; length: 15; size: .; V: TRBV7-6; DNA: TGTGCCAGCAGCTTCGGACTAGCGGGAGCAGAGACCCAGTACTTC; CDR3: CASSFGLAGAETQYF
J: TRBJ2-5; D: TRBD2; length: 15; size: .; V: TRBV7-8; DNA: TGTGCCAGCAGCTTCGGTGGGACTACCGCGGGGACCCAGTACTTC; CDR3: CASSFGGTTAGTQYF
J: TRBJ2-7; D: .; length: 14; size: .; V: TRBV5-4; DNA: TGTGCCAGCAGAACAGGGAGCGGCTCCTACGAGCAGTACTTC; CDR3: CASRTGSGSYEQYF
J: TRBJ2-4; D: .; length: 15; size: .; V: TRBV4-1; DNA: TGCGCCAGCAGATCACGGGCGGAGGCCAAAAACATTCAGTACTTC; CDR3: CASRSRAEAKNIQYF
J: TRBJ2-7; D: .; length: 14; size: .; V: TRBV4-2; DNA: TGTGCCAGCAGCCAAGATCGATGGCGGGTCGAGCAGTACTTC; CDR3: CASSQDRWRVEQYF
J: TRBJ1-1; D: TRBD1; length: 13; size: .; V: TRBV5-4; DNA: TGTGCCGAGGGCGGACAGGGGCCCACTGAAGCTTTCTTT; CDR3: CAEGGQGPTEAFF
J: TRBJ2-3; D: TRBD2; length: 14; size: .; V: TRBV18; DNA: TGTGCCAGCTCACAGCGGGAGCTCCCAGATACGCAGTATTTT; CDR3: CASSQRELPDTQYF
J: TRBJ2-5; D: TRBD1; length: 16; size: many; V: TRBV5-4; DNA: TGTGCCAGTCAGAGGTGGACAGGGCTTAGAGGGGAGACCCAGTACTTC; CDR3: CASQRWTGLRGETQYF
J: TRBJ2-3; D: .; length: 14; size: .; V: TRBV27; DNA: TGTGCCAGCAGTTCCCCAGGGGCTTCAGATACGCAGTATTTT; CDR3: CASSSPGASDTQYF
J: TRBJ1-1; D: .; length: 13; size: .; V: TRBV5-8; DNA: TGTGCCAGCAAAGCCCGGGGTTTGGTGTTGGCTTTCTTT; CDR3: CASKARGLVLAFF
J: TRBJ2-1; D: TRBD1; length: 15; size: .; V: TRBV5-1; DNA: TGCGCCAGCAGCCCTTGGACAGGGGGCAACAATGAGCAGTTCTTC; CDR3: CASSPWTGGNNEQFF
J: TRBJ1-1; D: .; length: 12; size: .; V: TRBV10-3; DNA: TGTGCCACCTCGGGCAGGAACACTGAAGCTTTCTTT; CDR3: CATSGRNTEAFF
J: TRBJ2-7; D: TRBD2; length: 15; size: .; V: TRBV27; DNA: TGTGCCAGCAGCAGGTCGGCTAGCGGGATTTACGAGCAGTACTTC; CDR3: CASSRSASGIYEQYF
J: TRBJ1-2; D: .; length: 15; size: once; V: TRBV27; DNA: TGTGCCAGCTGCCCCGCGGACCAAGGGGGCTATGGCTACACCTTC; CDR3: CASCPADQGGYGYTF
J: TRBJ2-7; D: .; length: 12; size: .; V: TRBV30; DNA: TGTGCCTGGGGGGGGCAGGCCTACGAGCAGTACTTC; CDR3: CAWGGQAYEQYF
J: TRBJ2-1; D: TRBD2; length: 15; size: many; V: TRBV7-2; DNA: TGTGCCAGCAGCCTTTGGACTAGCGTCTACAATGAGCAGTTCTTC; CDR3: CASSLWTSVYNEQFF
J: TRBJ1-2; D: .; length: 13; size: .; V: TRBV14; DNA: TGTGCCAGCAGCCGGCAGGGCGTATCGGGCTACACCTTC; CDR3: CASSRQGVSGYTF
J: TRBJ2-3; D: .; length: 15; size: .; V: TRBV5-5; DNA: TGTGCCAGCAGCTTGAGGCGATACAGCACAGATACGCAGTATTTT; CDR3: CASSLRRYSTDTQYF
J: TRBJ2-7; D: .; length: 15; size: .; V: TRBV5-1; DNA: TGCGCCAGCAGCTTCGGTGACAGGGACTCCCACGAGCAGTACTTC; CDR3: CASSFGDRDSHEQYF
J: TRBJ2-6; D: .; length: 15; size: .; V: TRBV2; DNA: TGTGCCAGCAGAGCAGAAAGCTCTGGGGCCAACGTCCTGACTTTC; CDR3: CASRAESSGANVLTF
J: TRBJ2-2; D: TRBD1; length: 16; size: many; V: TRBV19; DNA: TGTGCCAGTAGTCGAACCCCAACAGGGGACACCGGGGAGCTGTTTTTT; CDR3: CASSRTPTGDTGELFF
J: TRBJ2-4; D: .; length: 14; size: .; V: TRBV9; DNA: TGTGCCAGCAGCGGGGGGCTAGCCAAAAACATTCAGTACTTC; CDR3: CASSGGLAKNIQYF
J: TRBJ2-7; D: TRBD1; length: 15; size: .; V: TRBV5-6; DNA: TGTGCCAGCAGCTTGGGCGGACAGGGGAGCTACGAGCAGTACTTC; CDR3: CASSLGGQGSYEQYF
J: TRBJ2-3; D: .; length: 12; size: .; V: TRBV7-9; DNA: TGTGCCAGCAGCTTTAGCAAGGATACGCAGTATTTT; CDR3: CASSFSKDTQYF
J: TRBJ1-2; D: .; length: 15; size: .; V: TRBV5-6; DNA: TGTGCCAGCAGCATTTCGGGACACCCGCGGGGGGGCTACACCTTC; CDR3: CASSISGHPRGGYTF
J: TRBJ2-2; D: TRBD2; length: 15; size: .; V: TRBV2; DNA: TGTGCCAGCAGGGTAGCGGGGACGAACACCGGGGAGCTGTTTTTT; CDR3: CASRVAGTNTGELFF
J: TRBJ2-4; D: .; length: 16; size: .; V: TRBV4-1; DNA: TGCGCCAGCAGCCAAGATCACGGCGTAGCCAAAAACATTCAGTACTTC; CDR3: CASSQDHGVAKNIQYF
J: TRBJ1-2; D: .; length: 13; size: few; V: TRBV6-5; DNA: TGTGCCAGCAGTGATCCGTTGTCAGAAGGCTACACCTTC; CDR3: CASSDPLSEGYTF